The present entry profiles one T cell receptor (beta chain) with its context. Its target is unknown. Trimming cost V 4 bases and J 6 bases, with 13 bases left between them. The CDR3 consists of 13 residues. Germline CDR1 reads SGHRS; CDR2 reads YFSETQ. The sample comes from a study of cytomegalovirus exposure and HLA in healthy donors. Whole-study results and caveats: For most TCR sequences rarity was the rule, although some public TCRs occurred in many donors. In a later analysis, productive TCRs from donors in an Asian-associated ancestry cluster reportedly carried fewer N-insertions than the cohort mean. TCR beta chains numbering about 160 were designated cytomegalovirus-associated.

The PCR had 60 Vbeta and 13 Jbeta primers. TCRdb's table, derived via immunoSEQ multiplex PCR, lists solely in-frame clones and lacks some. The sample carries some 140,000 clones, 50% to 75% recorded once. This chain links TRBV5-1 with TRBJ1-1; no reliable D call. Specimen: PBMCs. The sequence derives from a woman aged 40-49 years in good health and CMV-seronegative. CDR3 nucleotide sequence: TGCGCCAGCAGCCCCGGAGGGATCGCTGAAGCTTTCTTT. Translation gives CASSPGGIAEAFF.